This T cell receptor beta chain was profiled in a study of response to subunit inactivated influenza vaccine. This clonotype was counted a few times. MiXCR, applied by TCRdb to the RT-PCR reads, yields one record per CDR3 protein. The sample contains 180,000 or so distinct CDR3 sequences, around 12% of which appear only once. CDR3 length: 13 amino acids. V shed 8 bases and J 9 bases; nucleotides not matched to a gene: 8. Looked up from germline, CDR1 is KGHDR and CDR2 is SFDVKD. The same sample was also studied in work on T cells expressing NK-cell markers. That work adds: Researchers built TCR beta cDNA using 5'RACE template switching with UMIs. With respect to HCMV, most of the eight sequenced donors were seropositive, and one was seronegative. Of CD8+ T cells, roughly 1.0-7.5% belonged to dominant NKG2C+ clonotypes in 5 to 7 donors.

The sequence was obtained from a man between 45 and 60 years old who received an inactivated influenza vaccine. Sequencing was performed on CD8+ T cells sorted from PBMCs, taken roughly 12 days after vaccination. The genes are TRBV24-1 and TRBJ2-1; 8 bases align to TRBD2. CDR3 bases: TGTGCCACCACTTTTCGCGGGGGGTTTGAGCAGTTCTTC. Translating gives CATTFRGGFEQFF.